These 23 T cell receptor beta chains share one sample of origin, sequenced in a study of OX40 agonist ivuxolimab in advanced cancers. Only in-frame clones appear in the TCRdb table, and some are missing; sequencing was by immunoSEQ multiplex PCR. The data hold 89,000 or so clones, with 91% observed a single time. The source material was CD4+ or CD8+ T cells sorted from blood, sampled in a trial of the OX40 agonist ivuxolimab. The receptor set was obtained from an adult with an advanced solid tumor such as melanoma, head and neck, liver or kidney cancer.

The chain combines TRBV28 with TRBJ1-5; D uncertain. The germline V gene encodes CDR1 MDHEN and CDR2 SYDVKM. V lost 3 bases, J lost 2 bases, and 8 bases lay in between. The CDR3 totals 14 residues. CDR3 in amino acids: CASSFGLGNQPQHF. For the CDR3, the DNA is TGTGCCAGCAGTTTTGGGCTCGGCAATCAGCCCCAGCATTTT.

The chain recombines TRBV6-6 with TRBJ1-6; unclear D gene. The germline V gene has CDR1 MNHNY and CDR2 SVGAGI (reference sequence). Trimming took off 2 bases at V and 4 bases at J, with 9 bases between the two ends. This CDR3 has 15 residues. The CDR3 nucleotides read TGTGCCAGCAGTTACAATCCGGGGTATAATTCACCCCTCCACTTT. Translation: CASSYNPGYNSPLHF.

This chain joins TRBV6-1 and TRBJ2-7; 9 positions agree with TRBD2. The V and J ends lost 7 bases and 2 bases, in that order; junction bases with no gene match: 9. The CDR3 spans 15 residues. The germline V gene has CDR1 MNHNS and CDR2 SASEGT. The CDR3 bases are TGTGCCAGCACGTGGGGTCCTAGCGGGACCTACGAGCAGTACGTC. This sequence encodes CASTWGPSGTYEQYV.

This chain links TRBV6-5 with TRBJ1-5; 8 bases line up with TRBD1. The trim removed 6 bases at V and 6 bases at J, leaving 4 bases unmatched. Germline V gene data show CDR1 as MNHEY and CDR2 as SVGAGI. The CDR3 is made up of 13 amino acids. CDR3 sequence (DNA): TGTGCCAGCAGCCCTCAGGGGGCTCAGCCCCAGCATTTT. As protein: CASSPQGAQPQHF.

The chain combines TRBV28 with TRBJ1-5, with TRBD1 as a possible D gene (5 bases). V was shortened by 2 bases and J by 4 bases, with 24 bases between the two germline ends. The CDR3 spans 19 residues. Per germline, CDR1 MDHEN and CDR2 SYDVKM. CDR3 nucleotides: TGTGCCAGCAGTTTAGGTACGCGGGTGGAGGCAGGGATTAATCAGCCCCAGCATTTT. Its translation: CASSLGTRVEAGINQPQHF.

The rearrangement links TRBV28 to TRBJ1-2, with a tentative D call TRBD1 (6 bases). Looked up from germline, CDR1 is MDHEN and CDR2 is SYDVKM. The CDR3 has 15 residues. V was pared by 5 bases and J by 1 base, with 14 bases between. CDR3 nucleotide sequence: TGTGCCAGCAGTGGCGGACAGACACGTAACTATGGCTACACCTTC. Translated: CASSGGQTRNYGYTF.

This chain connects TRBV7-3 to TRBJ2-1; D is undetermined. The ends were cut back, 0 bases at V and 5 bases at J, with 11 bases in the middle. CDR3 length equals 15 residues. The germline CDR1 and CDR2 sequences are SGHTA and FQGTGA. CDR3 residues: CASSLTPRANNEQFF. CDR3 nucleotide sequence: TGTGCCAGCAGCTTAACGCCTCGGGCGAACAATGAGCAGTTCTTC.

The chain combines TRBV28 with TRBJ1-2; D gene ambiguous. The CDR3 covers 12 residues. Per germline, CDR1 MDHEN and CDR2 SYDVKM. Trimming took 3 bases from V and 4 from J, leaving 6 bases between them. The CDR3: CASSFRIYGYTF. CDR3 nucleotide sequence: TGTGCCAGCAGTTTCCGGATCTATGGCTACACCTTC.

V usage is TRBV7-3 and J usage is TRBJ1-2; TRBD1 agrees at 7 bases. V lost 3 bases to trimming and J lost 8 bases; unmatched junction nucleotides: 18. Germline CDR1 is SGHTA and CDR2 is FQGTGA. This CDR3 is built from 17 residues. The CDR3, as DNA: TGTGCCAGCAGCTTTTTGTCACCCTACAGGGGCGTGGGCGGCTACACCTTC. Amino acid sequence: CASSFLSPYRGVGGYTF.

In nucleotides, the CDR3 is TGTGCCAGCAGCTTAGGCCCCGGGACTAGGACGGATGAGCAGTTCTTC. Residues: CASSLGPGTRTDEQFF. V is TRBV11-2 and J is TRBJ2-1, with 8 nucleotides matching TRBD2. CDR1 SGHAT and CDR2 FQNNGV come from the germline V gene. V shed 1 base, J shed 8 bases, and the junction held 10 bases outside the gene matches. CDR3 length equals 16 residues.

V gene TRBV6-6 combines with J gene TRBJ2-7; D uncertain. Germline lookup yields CDR1 MNHNY and CDR2 SVGAGI (reference sequence). The CDR3 is made up of 14 amino acids. V was cut by 5 bases and J by 1 base, with 12 bases left in between. The CDR3 nucleotides read TGTGCCAGCAGTGGAGAAAGTGGGTCCTACGAGCAGTACGTC. Its translation is CASSGESGSYEQYV.

J is TRBJ2-3 and V is TRBV7-2; D is unclear. The V and J ends lost 3 bases and 6 bases respectively, with 7 bases between them. The germline V gene has CDR1 SGHTA and CDR2 FQGNSA. The CDR3 has 12 residues. Written as DNA, the CDR3 is TGTGCCAGCAGCTTTCGTTCTGATACGCAGTATTTT. This sequence encodes CASSFRSDTQYF. Drawing the rest from reference TRBV7-2 and TRBJ2-3, the complete variable domain is GAGVSQSPSNKVTEKGKDVELRCDPISGHTALYWYRQSLGQGLEFLIYFQGNSAPDKSGLPSDRFSAERTGGSVSTLTIQRTQQEDSAVYLCASSFRSDTQYFGPGTRLTVL.

The chain couples TRBV30 to TRBJ2-7; D may be TRBD2 (5 bases). The length of the CDR3 is 14 residues. Trimming took off 1 base at V and 6 bases at J, with 16 bases between the two ends. The germline CDR1 and CDR2 sequences are GTSNPN and SVGIG (reference sequence). CDR3 protein: CAWSGGDGRSEQYF. In DNA, the CDR3 is TGTGCCTGGAGTGGGGGAGATGGACGATCCGAGCAGTACTTC.

J is TRBJ2-1 and V is TRBV6-1; D is undetermined. V dropped 0 bases and J dropped 11 bases, with 8 bases sitting between them. CDR3 length: 12 amino acids. CDR1 and CDR2 (germline): MNHNS, SASEGT. As DNA, the CDR3 is TGTGCCAGCAGTGAAGCGCTTCTGAAGCAGTTCTTC. This sequence encodes CASSEALLKQFF.

The genes are TRBV11-2 and TRBJ2-3; D ambiguous. Trimming pared 0 bases from V and 4 bases from J, leaving 8 bases between. This CDR3 is built from 14 residues. The germline V gene encodes CDR1 SGHAT and CDR2 FQNNGV. The CDR3 coding sequence is TGTGCCAGCAGCTTAGATCTGAGCCCAGATACGCAGTATTTT. Translation gives CASSLDLSPDTQYF.

The CDR3 nucleotides are TGTGCCAGCAGTTTTGGATTCCGGGTGGGGACTTTTGGCGAAAAACTGTTTTTT. Its protein is CASSFGFRVGTFGEKLFF. The V call is TRBV28, the J call TRBJ1-4, with D tentatively TRBD1 (5 bases). This CDR3 spans 18 amino acids. Trimming removed 3 bases from V and 8 bases from J, with 25 bases in between. Per the germline V gene, CDR1 is MDHEN and CDR2 is SYDVKM.

This sequence joins TRBV28 and TRBJ2-3; D not resolved. The CDR3 contains 12 residues. CDR1 is MDHEN and CDR2 is SYDVKM in the germline V gene. With 1 base removed from V and 3 bases from J, the gap between germline ends came to 2 bases. CDR3 amino acids: CASSLFTDTQYF. The DNA of the CDR3 is TGTGCCAGCAGTTTATTTACAGATACGCAGTATTTT.

V is TRBV28 and J is TRBJ2-3; TRBD2 agrees at 8 bases. Germline V gene sequence: CDR1 MDHEN, CDR2 SYDVKM. The CDR3 runs to 15 residues. V lost 4 bases and J lost 3; bases outside the gene matches: 6. The CDR3 region is CASSSQLAATDTQYF. The CDR3 region has the DNA TGTGCCAGCAGTTCCCAACTAGCGGCGACAGATACGCAGTATTTT.

The chain links TRBV27 to TRBJ1-2; 9 nucleotides line up with TRBD1. V was clipped by 5 bases and J by 10 bases; unmatched bases: 14. The CDR3 totals 15 residues. Germline lookup yields CDR1 MNHEY and CDR2 SMNVEV (reference sequence). DNA of the CDR3: TGTGCCAGCAGTCTCACCGGGACAGGGTCGATCTACTACACCTTC. Encoded protein: CASSLTGTGSIYYTF.

V gene TRBV28 combines with J gene TRBJ1-5; perhaps TRBD1 as D (6 bases). Germline CDR1 MDHEN, CDR2 SYDVKM. The CDR3 is made up of 14 amino acids. V lost 0 bases to trimming and J lost 9 bases, with 12 bases between them. The CDR3 region is CASSLWGAQRPQHF. As DNA, the CDR3 is TGTGCCAGCAGTTTATGGGGGGCGCAGCGGCCCCAGCATTTT.

In this sample, this clone turned up a few times. The chain carries TRBV28 and TRBJ1-5; TRBD1 aligns across 10 bases. J was trimmed by 6 bases and V by 4 bases; bases with no gene match: 9. This CDR3 has 16 residues. CDR1 MDHEN and CDR2 SYDVKM come from the germline V gene. CDR3 in DNA: TGTGCCAGCAGTTCCGCGACAGGGGGCATGGGTCAGCCCCAGCATTTT. Protein sequence: CASSSATGGMGQPQHF.

A single count supports this clone. The chain carries TRBV7-8 and TRBJ2-3; D unclear. The length of the CDR3 is 13 residues. The V and J ends lost 5 bases and 3 bases respectively, with 9 bases between them. CDR1 and CDR2 from the germline V gene are SGHVS and FQNEAQ. This chain's CDR3 is CASSKINTDTQYF. CDR3 coding DNA: TGTGCCAGCAGCAAGATTAATACAGATACGCAGTATTTT.

This chain connects TRBV2 to TRBJ2-7; 11 bases are a match to TRBD1. The trim removed 4 bases at V and 2 bases at J, leaving 4 bases unmatched. This CDR3 comprises 15 residues. Germline CDR1 and CDR2: SNHLY and FYNNEI. The CDR3 bases are TGTGCCAGCAGTGGTCTGGGACAGGGGGCCTACGAGCAGTACTTC. Translating it yields CASSGLGQGAYEQYF.